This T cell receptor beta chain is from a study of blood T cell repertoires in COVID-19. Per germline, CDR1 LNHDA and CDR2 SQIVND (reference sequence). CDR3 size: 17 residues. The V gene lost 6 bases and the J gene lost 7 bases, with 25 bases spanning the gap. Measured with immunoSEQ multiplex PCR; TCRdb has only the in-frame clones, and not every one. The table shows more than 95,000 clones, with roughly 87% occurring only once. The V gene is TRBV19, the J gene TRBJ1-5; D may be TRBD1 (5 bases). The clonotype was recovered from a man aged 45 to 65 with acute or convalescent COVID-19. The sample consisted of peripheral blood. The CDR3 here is CASSQLAAGEWRQPQHF. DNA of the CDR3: TGTGCCAGTAGCCAGCTAGCAGCGGGGGAATGGAGACAGCCCCAGCATTTT. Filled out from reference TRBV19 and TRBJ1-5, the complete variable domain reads DGGITQSPKYLFRKEGQNVTLSCEQNLNHDAMYWYRQDPGQGLRLIYYSQIVNDFQKGDIAEGYSVSREKKESFPLTVTSAQKNPTAFYLCASSQLAAGEWRQPQHFGDGTRLSIL.